The 11 T cell receptor beta chains listed next were all sequenced from one sample in a study of breast tumors, draining lymph nodes, adjacent tissues. Each CDR3 protein is one row after TCRdb ran MiXCR on the multiplex PCR reads. This sample has under 300,000 distinct CDR3 sequences, with less than 35% found just once. Axillary draining lymph nodes of breast cancer patients supplied the node samples. What was sequenced was axillary lymph node tissue. The receptors here all came from a female donor with breast cancer. Some clones in this sample may be carry-over from other donors' samples.

Many counts were recorded for this clonotype. The chain recombines TRBV12-3 or TRBV12-4 with TRBJ2-4; a weak D match, TRBD2 (6 bases). This CDR3 has 12 amino acids. V lost 6 bases and J lost 6, with 9 bases in between. The chain's CDR3 is CASSRSGNIQYF. In nucleotides, the CDR3 is TGTGCCAGCAGCCGTAGCGGAAACATTCAGTACTTC.

J is TRBJ2-3 and V is TRBV24-1; D ambiguous. CDR1 and CDR2 from the germline V gene are KGHDR and SFDVKD. This CDR3 is built from 13 residues. Trimming removed 6 bases at V and 6 bases at J, with 12 bases between. DNA for the CDR3: TGTGCCACCAGTTTAATGGCCCCGGATACGCAGTATTTT. Its translation is CATSLMAPDTQYF.

Ten or more counts support this clonotype. The chain couples TRBV4-3 to TRBJ1-2; no definite D call. Germline values: CDR1 LGHNA, CDR2 YSLEER. The CDR3 covers 14 residues. The germline V and J ends were trimmed by 4 bases and 3 bases, with 12 bases remaining between them. CDR3 loop: CASSRTVRDYGYTF. The CDR3 coding sequence is TGCGCCAGCAGCCGAACCGTGCGAGACTATGGCTACACCTTC.

This clonotype was counted at least ten times. The chain uses TRBV11-2 and TRBJ2-2, with 7 nucleotides matching TRBD1. V trimming: 6 bases; J trimming: 0 bases; junction bases outside the gene matches: 4. Germline CDR1 reads SGHAT; CDR2 reads FQNNGV. The CDR3 totals 15 residues. This CDR3 is CASRLTGTNTGELFF. Written as DNA, the CDR3 is TGTGCCAGCAGGTTGACAGGGACGAACACCGGGGAGCTGTTTTTT.

This clonotype was counted at least ten times. The chain uses TRBV19 and TRBJ1-5; D call uncertain. The germline CDR1 and CDR2 sequences are LNHDA and SQIVND (reference sequence). This CDR3 spans 12 amino acids. V was cut by 0 bases and J by 4 bases, with 1 base left in between. CDR3 DNA sequence: TGTGCCAGTAGTATAGAAAATCAGCCCCAGCATTTT. It yields the protein CASSIENQPQHF.

This clonotype occurred many times. J is TRBJ2-1 and V is TRBV20-1; D perhaps matches TRBD1 (6 bases). V dropped 5 bases and J dropped 7 bases, with 18 bases sitting between them. In germline, CDR1 is DFQATT, CDR2 SNEGSKA (reference sequence). This CDR3 has 14 residues. In nucleotides, the CDR3 is TGCAGTGCTCTACAGGGATGGGGCAGGAATGAGCAGTTCTTC. This sequence encodes CSALQGWGRNEQFF.

This clonotype was counted a few times. The V and J genes are TRBV9 and TRBJ1-6; D gene unclear. V lost 0 bases and J lost 7, with 8 bases in between. The V gene's germline CDR1 is SGDLS and CDR2 YYNGEE. This CDR3 region has 14 residues. DNA for the CDR3: TGTGCCAGCAGCGTAGTAGCAGCGAATTCACCCCTCCACTTT. Amino acid sequence: CASSVVAANSPLHF.

This clonotype was detected ten times or more. J is TRBJ2-6 and V is TRBV6-5, with D uncertain. Germline assignment: CDR1 MNHEY and CDR2 SVGAGI. With 6 bases removed from V and 4 bases from J, the gap between germline ends came to 10 bases. This CDR3 is 14 amino acids long. CDR3 sequence: CASSPTQGANVLTF. As DNA, the CDR3 is TGTGCCAGCAGCCCGACGCAGGGGGCCAACGTCCTGACTTTC.

In its sample, this clonotype was seen a few times. This rearrangement joins TRBV6-5 to TRBJ2-1; 10 nucleotides line up with TRBD2. V dropped 6 bases and J dropped 6; count of bases not matched to a gene: 11. CDR3 length equals 16 residues. CDR1 is MNHEY and CDR2 is SVGAGI in the germline V gene. The CDR3 protein is CASSHIEREGRNEQFF. In DNA, the CDR3 is TGTGCCAGCAGCCATATCGAGCGGGAGGGCCGCAATGAGCAGTTCTTC.

This clonotype came up many times. The J gene is TRBJ2-2, the V gene TRBV5-1; no clear D. The CDR3 has 14 amino acids. CDR1 is SGHRS and CDR2 is YFSETQ in the germline V gene. The V and J ends lost 7 bases and 0 bases respectively, with 10 bases between them. The CDR3 loop reads CASRSLANTGELFF. CDR3 coding DNA: TGCGCCAGCCGGAGTTTGGCGAACACCGGGGAGCTGTTTTTT.

Turning to this clonotype: With a much larger clone just one base away, this may be a read error. The rearrangement links TRBV12-3 or TRBV12-4 to TRBJ1-4, with 8 bases aligning to TRBD2. The DNA end favors TRBJ2-2, so the J call may be wrong. This CDR3 has 13 amino acids. DNA for the CDR3: TGTGCCAGCAGTTTCGCGGGGGGCCGGGAGCTGTTTTTT. This codes for CASSFAGGRELFF.